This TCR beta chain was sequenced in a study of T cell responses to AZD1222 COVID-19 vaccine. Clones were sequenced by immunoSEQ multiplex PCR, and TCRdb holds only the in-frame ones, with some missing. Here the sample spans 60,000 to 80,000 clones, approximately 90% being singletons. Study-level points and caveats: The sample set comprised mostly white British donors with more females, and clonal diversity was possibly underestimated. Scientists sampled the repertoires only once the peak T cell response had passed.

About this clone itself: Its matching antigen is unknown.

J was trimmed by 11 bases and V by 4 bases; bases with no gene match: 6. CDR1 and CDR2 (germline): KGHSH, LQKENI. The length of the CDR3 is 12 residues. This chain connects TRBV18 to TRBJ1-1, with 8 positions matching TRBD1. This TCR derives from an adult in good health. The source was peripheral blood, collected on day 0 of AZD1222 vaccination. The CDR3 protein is CASSLGQGMAFF. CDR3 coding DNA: TGTGCCAGCTCACTTGGACAGGGTATGGCTTTCTTT. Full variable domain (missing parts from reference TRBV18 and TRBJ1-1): NAGVMQNPRHLVRRRGQEARLRCSPMKGHSHVYWYRQLPEEGLKFMVYLQKENIIDESGMPKERFSAEFPKEGPSILRIQQVVRGDSAAYFCASSLGQGMAFFGQGTRLTVV.